The clone carrying this TCR beta chain was counted a single time. Two consecutive negative NP/OP PCR tests, clearance, or resolved symptoms defined Cohort 3 recovery. The sample belongs to a study of blood T cell repertoires in COVID-19. Only in-frame clones appear in the TCRdb table, and some are missing; sequencing was by immunoSEQ multiplex PCR. This table holds some 400,000 clones, over 75% found once. V was pared by 5 bases and J by 0 bases, with 11 bases between. Germline V gene lookup returns CDR1 SEHNR and CDR2 FQNEAQ (reference sequence). The CDR3 contains 15 residues. The V gene is TRBV7-9, the J gene TRBJ1-3; D unresolved. What was sequenced was PBMCs or T cells enriched from blood (not recorded which). The receptor was isolated from a man younger than 40 who had recovered from COVID-19. The CDR3: CASSRGESSGNTIYF. The CDR3, as DNA: TGTGCCAGCAGCCGAGGAGAGAGCTCTGGAAACACCATATATTTT.